A single sample gave rise to the 25 T cell receptor beta chains below, sequenced in a study of T-cell memory formation after mild COVID-19. MiXCR was run by TCRdb on the 5' RACE reads, yielding one entry per CDR3 protein. The sample records around 340,000 distinct CDR3 sequences, 13% being singletons. The sample comprised PBMCs or a T cell subset sorted from them (not recorded which). The receptors were gathered from a man aged 18-30 years who had mild COVID-19 (a few samples of this study predate the infection). Cell type and time point are not known.

This clonotype was recorded a few times. The chain joins TRBV6-6 to TRBJ2-2; D gene uncertain. Between the trimmed V and J ends, which lost 4 bases and 7 bases, there was a span of 1 base. This CDR3 region has 10 residues. Germline CDR1 is MNHNY and CDR2 is SVGAGI (reference sequence). The CDR3 DNA sequence: TGTGCCAGCAGTTTCGGGGAGCTGTTTTTT. Translating it yields CASSFGELFF.

The chain carries TRBV6-2 or TRBV6-3 and TRBJ2-7; D not certain. With 0 bases removed from V and 5 bases from J, the gap between germline ends came to 11 bases. The CDR3 consists of 14 residues. From germline, CDR1 is MNHEY and CDR2 SVGEGT. The CDR3 DNA sequence: TGTGCCAGCAGTTACTCGCCAGCGTTGAACGAGCAGTACGTC. This translates into CASSYSPALNEQYV.

The table lists this clonotype with a few counts. The chain carries TRBV12-5 and TRBJ1-2; D is undetermined. This CDR3 region has 14 residues. Trimming cost V 4 bases and J 6 bases, with 15 bases left between them. Germline CDR1 and CDR2: LGHNT and FRNRAP. CDR3 DNA sequence: TGTGCTAGTGGTTCCTGGAGCCGAGGAGATGGCTACACCTTC. The encoded protein is CASGSWSRGDGYTF.

The table lists this clonotype with a few counts. For the CDR3, the DNA is TGTGCCAGCAGTCGGGCAGGACGGAACACTGAAGCTTTCTTT. It specifies CASSRAGRNTEAFF. This sequence joins TRBV12-3 or TRBV12-4 and TRBJ1-1; no clear D. The CDR3 extends over 14 amino acids. V was trimmed by 5 bases and J by 1 base, leaving 11 bases between them.

This clonotype was observed a few times. The CDR3 DNA reads as TGCAGTGCTAGCACCGGGCTAGATACGCAGTATTTT. This codes for CSASTGLDTQYF. The chain recombines TRBV20-1 with TRBJ2-3, with D unresolved. Per the germline V gene, CDR1 is DFQATT and CDR2 is SNEGSKA (reference sequence). Trimming left V 3 bases short and J 5 bases short, with 9 bases between. The CDR3 is 12 amino acids.

This clonotype occurred a few times. The CDR3 loop is CASSVVSSTEAFF. CDR3 bases: TGTGCCAGCAGCGTAGTCAGTAGCACTGAAGCTTTCTTT. The rearrangement uses TRBV5-5 and TRBJ1-1, with D unclear. The CDR3 is made up of 13 amino acids. CDR1 is SGHKS, CDR2 YYEKEE, per germline (reference sequence). V was pared by 4 bases and J by 4 bases, with 11 bases between.

This clonotype was seen many times. The chain carries TRBV7-2 and TRBJ2-1, with D possibly being TRBD1 or TRBD2 (5 bases each). The length of the CDR3 is 14 residues. V shed 5 bases and J shed 4 bases, with 12 bases lying between them. Per the germline V gene, CDR1 is SGHTA and CDR2 is FQGNSA. CDR3 nucleotide sequence: TGTGCCAGCAGCCCGGGACGGGCGTACAATGAGCAGTTCTTC. Translation: CASSPGRAYNEQFF. Drawing the rest from reference TRBV7-2 and TRBJ2-1, the complete variable domain is GAGVSQSPSNKVTEKGKDVELRCDPISGHTALYWYRQSLGQGLEFLIYFQGNSAPDKSGLPSDRFSAERTGGSVSTLTIQRTQQEDSAVYLCASSPGRAYNEQFFGPGTRLTVL.

This clonotype was seen a handful of times. J is TRBJ2-7 and V is TRBV9; D might be TRBD1 (6 bases). The germline V gene has CDR1 SGDLS and CDR2 YYNGEE. Trimming left V 4 bases short and J 5 bases short, with 19 bases between. This CDR3 region has 15 residues. CDR3 sequence: CASSPQPGAGDEQYF. CDR3 DNA: TGTGCCAGCAGCCCACAACCCGGGGCAGGGGACGAGCAGTACTTC.

The chain carries TRBV12-3 or TRBV12-4 and TRBJ2-1; the match to TRBD2 covers 11 bases. Losses at the gene ends were 6 bases for V and 3 bases for J; bases not matched to a gene: 13. The CDR3 is 18 amino acids. CDR3 loop: CASSPGTSGHRSYNEQFF. Here the CDR3 DNA reads TGTGCCAGCAGCCCCGGGACTAGCGGCCACCGAAGCTACAATGAGCAGTTCTTC.

This clonotype was observed at least ten times. The V call is TRBV7-2, the J call TRBJ1-2; D is uncertain. V was cut by 8 bases and J by 5 bases, with 21 bases left in between. CDR1 is SGHTA and CDR2 is FQGNSA in the germline V gene. The CDR3 is 15 residues long. DNA for the CDR3: TGTGCCAGCTGCCCCTCGCCGGCAGGCGGATATGGCTACACCTTC. It is translated as CASCPSPAGGYGYTF.

This clonotype was detected a few times. J is TRBJ1-1 and V is TRBV6-5, with 9 bases lining up with TRBD1. The CDR3 consists of 11 residues. CDR1 is MNHEY and CDR2 is SVGAGI in the germline V gene. Trimming at V came to 4 bases and at J to 11 bases, leaving 2 bases not matched to a gene. The CDR3 protein is CASSFGQGAFF. In DNA, the CDR3 is TGTGCCAGCAGTTTCGGACAGGGGGCTTTCTTT.

A few counts support this clonotype. The V gene is TRBV7-9, the J gene TRBJ2-7; TRBD1 or TRBD2 may be the D gene (6 bases each). The CDR3 covers 16 residues. V lost 5 bases to trimming and J lost 0 bases, with 17 bases between them. CDR1 SEHNR and CDR2 FQNEAQ come from the germline V gene (reference sequence). This chain's CDR3 is CASSHTGGRTSYEQYF. Written as DNA, the CDR3 is TGTGCCAGCAGCCACACTGGGGGGCGAACCTCCTACGAGCAGTACTTC.

The CDR3 region is CASSYSQRGGGDTQYF. CDR3 bases: TGTGCCAGCAGTTACTCCCAGCGGGGGGGCGGAGATACGCAGTATTTT. The chain joins TRBV6-2 or TRBV6-3 to TRBJ2-3; 10 bases are shared with TRBD2. After removal of 0 bases from V and 5 bases from J, the junction contained 5 bases not matched to a gene. Germline loops: CDR1 MNHEY, CDR2 SVGEGT. The CDR3 consists of 16 residues.

This chain uses TRBV20-1 with TRBJ2-7; TRBD1 matches at 8 bases. The V and J ends lost 3 bases and 4 bases, in that order; junction bases with no gene match: 14. CDR3 length equals 16 residues. Looked up from germline, CDR1 is DFQATT and CDR2 is SNEGSKA (reference sequence). The CDR3 nucleotides read TGCAGTGCTAGTGATCTCGACAGGGGCCTAGCGTACGAGCAGTACGTC. This gives the protein CSASDLDRGLAYEQYV.

This rearrangement joins TRBV18 to TRBJ1-2; 8 bases agree with TRBD1. V was clipped by 1 base and J by 7 bases; unmatched bases: 11. The germline V gene encodes CDR1 KGHSH and CDR2 LQKENI. The CDR3 loop spans 16 amino acids. CDR3 sequence reads: CASSPRSTGASVGYTF. CDR3 coding DNA: TGTGCCAGCTCACCACGATCGACAGGGGCGTCGGTTGGCTACACCTTC.

The rearrangement joins TRBV5-1 to TRBJ2-7, with D possibly being TRBD1 or TRBD2 (6 bases each). The CDR3 runs 14 residues. Trimming removed 4 bases from V and 3 bases from J, with 14 bases in between. Germline CDR1 reads SGHRS; CDR2 reads YFSETQ. CDR3 region: CASSSPGAFYEQYF. CDR3 nucleotides: TGCGCCAGCAGCAGCCCGGGGGCCTTCTACGAGCAGTACTTC.

This clonotype has more than one count but fewer than ten. This chain uses TRBV6-6 with TRBJ2-7, with TRBD1 identical over 8 bases. CDR1 is MNHNY and CDR2 is SVGAGI in the germline V gene (reference sequence). This CDR3 has 16 residues. Unmatched junction bases numbered 10, after V lost 6 bases and J lost 0 bases. The DNA of the CDR3 is TGTGCCAGCAGCGGACAGGGAGAGGGTTTCTCCTACGAGCAGTACTTC. This translates into CASSGQGEGFSYEQYF.

V is TRBV5-6 and J is TRBJ2-3; D possibly corresponds to TRBD1 (7 bases). Germline V lookup: CDR1 SGHDT, CDR2 YYEEEE. Deletions cut 1 base from V and 9 bases from J, with 18 bases between. CDR3 size: 15 residues. The CDR3 loop reads CASSLRPGGSGTQYF. CDR3 nucleotides: TGTGCCAGCAGCTTGAGGCCAGGGGGGTCGGGGACGCAGTATTTT.

This clonotype was counted a few times. Here the CDR3 reads CSATPGRLYGYTF. CDR3 DNA: TGCAGTGCTACCCCGGGACGGCTCTATGGCTACACCTTC. V usage is TRBV20-1 and J usage is TRBJ1-2; weak D call: TRBD1 (5 bases). Germline V lookup: CDR1 DFQATT, CDR2 SNEGSKA (reference sequence). The germline V and J ends were trimmed by 4 bases and 4 bases, with 13 bases remaining between them. The CDR3 has 13 residues.

This clonotype was picked up many times. This chain joins TRBV7-2 and TRBJ2-3; TRBD2 agrees at 8 bases. The CDR3 has 14 residues. J gave up 5 bases and V 1 base, and 2 bases lay outside the gene matches. CDR1 SGHTA and CDR2 FQGNSA come from the germline V gene. CDR3 coding DNA: TGTGCCAGCAGCTTAGAGCTAGCGGGAGATACGCAGTATTTT. This encodes CASSLELAGDTQYF. The variable domain in full, completed from reference TRBV7-2 and TRBJ2-3, reads GAGVSQSPSNKVTEKGKDVELRCDPISGHTALYWYRQSLGQGLEFLIYFQGNSAPDKSGLPSDRFSAERTGGSVSTLTIQRTQQEDSAVYLCASSLELAGDTQYFGPGTRLTVL.

This clonotype showed up just a few times. The chain joins TRBV11-2 to TRBJ2-7; possible D gene TRBD1, 5 bases. This CDR3 spans 13 amino acids. Per the germline V gene, CDR1 is SGHAT and CDR2 is FQNNGV. V lost 5 bases to trimming and J lost 5 bases, with 13 bases between them. The CDR3 protein is CASSPSDSDEQYF. The CDR3 nucleotides are TGTGCCAGCAGCCCAAGTGACAGCGACGAGCAGTACTTC.

The rearrangement joins TRBV20-1 to TRBJ2-3; tentatively, D is TRBD1 (6 bases). The V and J ends lost 0 bases and 2 bases respectively, with 12 bases between them. The germline CDR1 and CDR2 sequences are DFQATT and SNEGSKA (reference sequence). CDR3 length equals 15 residues. The CDR3 DNA reads as TGCAGTGCTAGAGATCGGAGACAGGACACAGATACGCAGTATTTT. Protein product: CSARDRRQDTDTQYF.

A few counts support this clonotype. The genes are TRBV28 and TRBJ2-7, with 7 bases identical to TRBD2. Unmatched junction bases numbered 3, after V lost 4 bases and J lost 3 bases. The CDR3 has 13 residues. The V gene's germline CDR1 is MDHEN and CDR2 SYDVKM. CDR3 in DNA: TGTGCCAGCAGTTGGGGCGGGGGCTACGAGCAGTACGTC. Translation: CASSWGGGYEQYV.

The V and J genes are TRBV11-2 and TRBJ2-3; D is unresolved. The CDR3 length is 14 residues. Trimming took 6 bases from V and 4 from J, leaving 14 bases between them. In germline, CDR1 is SGHAT, CDR2 FQNNGV. The CDR3 loop reads CASRSGVAADTQYF. The DNA of the CDR3 is TGTGCCAGCAGGAGTGGGGTGGCGGCAGATACGCAGTATTTT.

This clonotype has just a few counts. The rearrangement uses TRBV12-3 or TRBV12-4 and TRBJ2-2; 7 nucleotides match TRBD2. The CDR3 extends over 13 amino acids. V shed 3 bases, J shed 9 bases, and the junction held 4 bases outside the gene matches. The chain's CDR3 is CASSFRGVRELFF. CDR3 nucleotides: TGTGCCAGCAGTTTCCGGGGGGTCCGGGAGCTGTTTTTT.